This is a list of T cell receptor beta chains from one sample in a study of blood T cell repertoires in COVID-19. Profiling relied on immunoSEQ multiplex PCR, and the TCRdb table lists in-frame clones only, not all of them. Found here are about 200,000 clones, 80% to 90% of them singletons; the top ten hold about 6%. Input material: peripheral blood. The receptors were gathered from a man aged 55 to 69 who had recovered from COVID-19. Each CDR3 is given with its conserved first and last residue. D genes are given only for firm matches. Size is stated for part of the rows, as once, few or many counts, or as a class when the clone is expanded.

CDR3aa | CDR3nt | abundance | d_gene | j_gene | v_gene
CASSFPGAGGNTIYF | TGTGCCAGCAGCTTTCCAGGGGCAGGTGGAAACACCATATATTTT | - | - | TRBJ1-3 | TRBV11-2
CASSPLVGLTGELFF | TGTGCCAGCTCACCACTTGTCGGTTTAACCGGGGAGCTGTTTTTT | - | - | TRBJ2-2 | TRBV18
CASSLRPSGGEQYF | TGCGCCAGCAGCTTACGTCCTAGCGGGGGCGAGCAGTACTTC | - | TRBD2 | TRBJ2-7 | TRBV5-1
CASSNEGAGYTF | TGTGCTAGCTCCAATGAGGGCGCGGGCTACACCTTC | - | - | TRBJ1-2 | TRBV12-5
CASSSSLGEETQYF | TGCGCCAGCAGCTCCTCGCTAGGGGAAGAGACCCAGTACTTC | - | - | TRBJ2-5 | TRBV5-1
CASSLGPGQTYEQYF | TGTGCCAGCAGCTTAGGACCGGGACAGACGTACGAGCAGTACTTC | - | TRBD1 | TRBJ2-7 | TRBV5-8
CASSFGEGPSYEQYF | TGTGCCAGCAGCTTCGGGGAGGGCCCCTCCTACGAGCAGTACTTC | - | TRBD2 | TRBJ2-7 | TRBV7-3
CASSRGQAAKLFF | TGTGCCAGCAGCCGGGGACAGGCGGCAAAACTGTTTTTT | - | TRBD1 | TRBJ1-4 | TRBV6-5
CASSVVDGTTGELFF | TGTGCCAGCAGCGTAGTGGACGGGACTACCGGGGAGCTGTTTTTT | once | - | TRBJ2-2 | TRBV9
CASSQSPGTSNTEAFF | TGTGCCAGCAGCCAATCACCTGGGACATCAAACACTGAAGCTTTCTTT | - | - | TRBJ1-1 | TRBV4-2